This is a list of T cell receptor beta chains from one sample in a study of regulatory T cells in long-lasting Graves disease. TCRdb ran MiXCR on the multiplex PCR reads and lists one entry per CDR3 protein. Of about 440,000 distinct CDR3 sequences in the sample, less than 20% were seen once. The data were also submitted as part of a second study, on T cells in Graves' hyperthyroidism and ophthalmopathy.

The specimen was peripheral blood mononuclear cells (PBMCs), collected at new diagnosis, from a patient treated with antithyroid drugs. The receptors were sampled from a young woman with Graves disease. CDR3s include the opening cysteine and the closing phenylalanine or tryptophan. Each record gives: clone size, J gene, CDR3 length, V gene, D gene, CDR3 DNA, CDR3 protein. D genes are given only for firm matches. Clone size appears in some rows only: once, few, many, or a class for an expanded clone.

>NA|TRBJ2-1|16|TRBV9|TRBD2
TGTGCCAGCAGCGTAGATCTTGGGACTAGCGGCAGTGAGCAGTTCTTC
CASSVDLGTSGSEQFF
>few|TRBJ2-2|14|TRBV28|TRBD2
TGTGCCAGCAGTCCCCTAGCGGACACCGGGGAGCTGTTTTTT
CASSPLADTGELFF
>NA|TRBJ2-2|16|TRBV12-3/TRBV12-4|TRBD2
TGTGCCAGCAGTGGGCGGGGGGTGAGTGGCACCGGGGAGCTGTTTTTT
CASSGRGVSGTGELFF
>few|TRBJ1-4|12|TRBV30|NA
TGTGCCTGGAGCGGAGACTTTGAAAAACTGTTTTTT
CAWSGDFEKLFF
>NA|TRBJ2-7|14|TRBV27|NA
TGTGCCAGCAGTTTTGGTGGAAAGGGAAACGAGCAGTACTTC
CASSFGGKGNEQYF
>many|TRBJ1-2|12|TRBV28|NA
TGTGCCAGCAGTTTTTTGAACTATGGCTACACCTTC
CASSFLNYGYTF
>NA|TRBJ2-5|13|TRBV20-1|TRBD2
TGCAGTGCGGTTGGGGGGGGTCCGGAGACCCAGTACTTC
CSAVGGGPETQYF
>NA|TRBJ1-1|15|TRBV20-1|NA
TGCAGTGCTAGAGCCACTCGCACAGGGTTAACTGAAGCTTTCTTT
CSARATRTGLTEAFF
>few|TRBJ2-7|15|TRBV29-1|TRBD1
TGCAGCGTTGAAGATGGGACAGGGGGCTCCTACGAGCAGTACTTC
CSVEDGTGGSYEQYF
>NA|TRBJ2-7|15|TRBV28|NA
TGTGCCAGCTACCCCTCGATGGGGAATTCCTACGAGCAGTACTTC
CASYPSMGNSYEQYF
>many|TRBJ1-5|13|TRBV20-1|NA
TGCAGTGCTAGAGAGGGGGCTCGGCAGCCCCAGCATTTT
CSAREGARQPQHF
>NA|TRBJ1-5|13|TRBV6-5|NA
TGTGCCAGCAGTTACTCGGGGGTTGAGCCCCAGCATTTT
CASSYSGVEPQHF
>few|TRBJ1-2|15|TRBV4-3|NA
TGCGCCAGCAGCCAAGACGTGGGGACACGGTATGGCTACACCTTC
CASSQDVGTRYGYTF
>NA|TRBJ2-2|15|TRBV9|NA
TGTGCCAGCAGTCCCGACCCTGGTGACACCGGGGAGCTGTTTTTT
CASSPDPGDTGELFF
>NA|TRBJ2-1|12|TRBV5-8|NA
TGTGCCACCGATTTGAGCTCCCGGTGGCAGTTCTTC
CATDLSSRWQFF
>NA|TRBJ2-5|16|TRBV19|TRBD1
TGTGCCAGTAGTATTCGGGACAGGGATCCCCAAGAGACCCAGTACTTC
CASSIRDRDPQETQYF
>few|TRBJ1-6|16|TRBV6-1|NA
TGTGCCAGCAGTTACCTCACAATGGATCTGGGTTCACCCCTCCACTTT
CASSYLTMDLGSPLHF
>many|TRBJ2-3|16|TRBV6-2/TRBV6-3|NA
TGTGCCAGCAGTTACTCGGGGTTTGTTAGCACAGATACGCAGTATTTT
CASSYSGFVSTDTQYF
>NA|TRBJ2-1|15|TRBV6-1|NA
TGTGCCAGCACCAACCGGAGGGCACTCTACAATGAGCAGTTCTTC
CASTNRRALYNEQFF
>many|TRBJ2-1|16|TRBV6-2/TRBV6-3|TRBD2
TGTGCCAGCAGTGAAATGGGTAGCGGGAGTTTATTTCGACAGTTCTTC
CASSEMGSGSLFRQFF
>NA|TRBJ2-2|19|TRBV9|TRBD2
TGTGCCAGCAGCGTAGAGTATTATCGAGGGAGGGATTCGGCCGGGGAGCTGTTTTTT
CASSVEYYRGRDSAGELFF
>many|TRBJ2-2|14|TRBV2|NA
TGTGCCAAAAGCTTGACGAAAATAACCGGGGAGCTGTTTTTT
CAKSLTKITGELFF
>many|TRBJ2-3|16|TRBV28|TRBD2
TGTGCCAGCAGTCGCGGACTAGCGGGCCAAAGGGGTACGCAGTATTTT
CASSRGLAGQRGTQYF
>NA|TRBJ2-1|12|TRBV20-1|NA
TGCAGTGCTAGAGGATTGGTACCTCAGCAGTTCTTC
CSARGLVPQQFF
>NA|TRBJ2-7|15|TRBV5-4|NA
TGTGCCAGCAGCTCGAAATCGGACAGTCCCTACGAGCAGTACTTC
CASSSKSDSPYEQYF